The rows below give T cell receptor beta chains drawn from one sample of a study of cytomegalovirus exposure and HLA in healthy donors. Some clones are missing from TCRdb's copy, which holds only in-frame ones; the method was immunoSEQ multiplex PCR. The sample comprises around 260,000 clones, over 70% of which are singletons, and about 0.28% rests with the top ten. Source material: PBMCs. The source of these receptors is a girl aged 2-10 years in good health and CMV-seronegative. Each CDR3 is given with its conserved first and last residue. A D gene is named only where the DNA matches it firmly. Size values are once, few and many counts, or a class for expanded clones, and some rows have none.

CDR3	DNA	D	V	J	size
CASSQEGQGEAFF	TGCGCCAGCAGCCAAGAAGGACAGGGAGAAGCTTTCTTT	TRBD1	TRBV4-1	TRBJ1-1	-
CASRNSGGNYEQYF	TGTGCCAGCAGGAATAGCGGGGGGAATTACGAGCAGTACTTC	TRBD2	TRBV28	TRBJ2-7	few
CAVYGTGISGANVLTF	TGTGCCGTATACGGGACAGGCATCTCTGGGGCCAACGTCCTGACTTTC	TRBD1	TRBV10-3	TRBJ2-6	-
CASSEVAGKSYGYTF	TGTGCCAGTAGTGAGGTTGCAGGGAAGTCGTATGGCTACACCTTC	-	TRBV2	TRBJ1-2	-
CASSLLGEQFF	TGTGCCAGCAGCTTACTAGGTGAGCAGTTCTTC	-	TRBV7-6	TRBJ2-1	once
CASRIRAGVSTDTQYF	TGTGCCAGCAGGATCCGAGCGGGAGTGAGCACAGATACGCAGTATTTT	TRBD2	TRBV7-8	TRBJ2-3	-
CASSAGQGSSYEQYF	TGTGCCAGCAGCGCCGGACAGGGGAGCTCCTACGAGCAGTACTTC	TRBD1	TRBV5-4	TRBJ2-7	-
CARSLAAGGGGSPLHF	TGTGCCAGAAGCTTGGCCGCGGGAGGAGGAGGTTCACCCCTCCACTTT	-	TRBV5-3	TRBJ1-6	-
CAIRANTEAFF	TGTGCCATTCGAGCAAACACTGAAGCTTTCTTT	-	TRBV10-3	TRBJ1-1	few
CASRAGPTDTQYF	TGTGCCAGCAGGGCGGGGCCCACAGATACGCAGTATTTT	-	TRBV2	TRBJ2-3	-
CATAGRASGGETQYF	TGTGCCACAGCGGGCCGGGCTAGCGGGGGGGAGACCCAGTACTTC	TRBD2	TRBV28	TRBJ2-5	-
CASSQEGGQYNEQFF	TGTGCCAGCAGCCAAGAGGGCGGGCAGTACAATGAGCAGTTCTTC	-	TRBV4-2	TRBJ2-1	-
CAVSPQISGANVLTF	TGTGCCGTCTCACCCCAGATCTCTGGGGCCAACGTCCTGACTTTC	-	TRBV10-3	TRBJ2-6	-
CASSDFSGELFF	TGTGCCAGCAGTGACTTCTCCGGGGAGCTGTTTTTT	-	TRBV6-4	TRBJ2-2	-
CASSQGPRGTYEQYF	TGCGCCAGCAGCCAAGGACCCAGGGGGACCTACGAGCAGTACTTC	TRBD1	TRBV4-1	TRBJ2-7	-
CASSGYSGEYNEQFF	TGTGCCAGCAGCGGGTATAGCGGAGAGTACAATGAGCAGTTCTTC	-	TRBV9	TRBJ2-1	-
CASTSPGLNNYEQYF	TGTGCCAGCACCTCCCCGGGACTCAACAACTACGAGCAGTACTTC	-	TRBV7-3	TRBJ2-7	-
CASSVELGAGGRTDTQYF	TGTGCCAGCAGCGTAGAATTAGGGGCGGGGGGGCGCACAGATACGCAGTATTTT	TRBD2	TRBV9	TRBJ2-3	-
CASSLVFSETQYF	TGTGCCAGCAGCTTAGTTTTTTCGGAGACCCAGTACTTC	-	TRBV7-6	TRBJ2-5	few
CASSSYLDRPNYGYTF	TGTGCCAGCAGCTCCTATTTGGACAGGCCGAACTATGGCTACACCTTC	TRBD1	TRBV5-8	TRBJ1-2	-
CASSALGGPQGYTF	TGTGCCAGCAGTGCCCTGGGGGGGCCTCAGGGCTACACCTTC	-	TRBV2	TRBJ1-2	few
CASSTTGEMGGELFF	TGTGCCAGCAGCACGACGGGAGAAATGGGCGGGGAGCTGTTTTTT	-	TRBV5-4	TRBJ2-2	-
CASSLSSGGSTQYF	TGTGCCAGCAGTTTGTCTAGCGGGGGATCGACCCAGTACTTC	TRBD2	TRBV28	TRBJ2-5	-
CSAESVNSEQFF	TGCAGCGCCGAATCGGTGAACAGTGAGCAGTTCTTC	-	TRBV29-1	TRBJ2-1	-
CASRGDSYYEQYF	TGTGCCAGCAGGGGGGACAGTTACTACGAGCAGTACTTC	TRBD1	TRBV2	TRBJ2-7	-
CASSQEWAGIQETQYF	TGCGCCAGCAGCCAAGAATGGGCAGGGATCCAAGAGACCCAGTACTTC	-	TRBV4-1	TRBJ2-5	once
CASSYSRLAGPPYF	TGTGCCAGCAGTTACTCGCGGCTAGCGGGGCCTCCGTACTTC	TRBD2	TRBV6-5	TRBJ2-5	-
CASSSEDRGLTEAFF	TGTGCCAGCAGTTCCGAGGACAGGGGCCTCACTGAAGCTTTCTTT	TRBD1	TRBV6-6	TRBJ1-1	-
CASSISLKDRRALAQHF	TGTGCCAGTAGTATAAGTCTTAAAGACAGGCGGGCATTGGCCCAGCATTTT	-	TRBV19	TRBJ1-5	-
CASSIERERDTQYF	TGTGCCAGTAGTATTGAGCGGGAGAGAGATACGCAGTATTTT	TRBD2	TRBV19	TRBJ2-3	once
CASRRRADTGELFF	TGTGCCAGTAGACGGCGGGCCGACACCGGGGAGCTGTTTTTT	-	TRBV19	TRBJ2-2	-
CASRWQGLARTEAFF	TGTGCCAGCAGATGGCAGGGGTTGGCGCGTACTGAAGCTTTCTTT	-	TRBV7-2	TRBJ1-1	-
CASSEYGYSNQPQHF	TGTGCCAGCAGTGAATACGGGTATAGCAATCAGCCCCAGCATTTT	-	TRBV6-1	TRBJ1-5	-
CATSPGLAGEEPQFF	TGTGCCACCAGCCCGGGACTAGCGGGAGAAGAGCCCCAGTTCTTC	TRBD2	TRBV15	TRBJ2-1	-
CASRSDPDRLDNQPQHF	TGTGCCAGCAGGAGTGACCCCGACAGGCTTGACAATCAGCCCCAGCATTTT	-	TRBV2	TRBJ1-5	-
CATMAVYGYTF	TGTGCCACGATGGCAGTCTATGGCTACACCTTC	-	TRBV2	TRBJ1-2	-
CASSYSYRGTEAFF	TGTGCCAGCAGTTACTCGTACCGGGGCACTGAAGCTTTCTTT	-	TRBV6-6	TRBJ1-1	-
CATTIGGIENTIYF	TGTGCCACCACTATCGGGGGGATTGAAAACACCATATATTTT	-	TRBV6-1	TRBJ1-3	-
CASSLGLGGYYNEQFF	TGTGCCAGCAGTTTAGGGTTGGGAGGCTACTACAATGAGCAGTTCTTC	-	TRBV27	TRBJ2-1	-
CASSLWTSGHEQYF	TGTGCCAGCAGCCTATGGACTAGCGGGCACGAGCAGTACTTC	TRBD2	TRBV5-6	TRBJ2-7	-
CSVVADSYEQYF	TGCAGCGTCGTAGCCGACTCCTACGAGCAGTACTTC	-	TRBV29-1	TRBJ2-7	-
CAISSTGARTEAFF	TGTGCCATCAGCTCGACAGGGGCCAGGACTGAAGCTTTCTTT	TRBD1	TRBV10-3	TRBJ1-1	-
CASSFIGGNEQFF	TGTGCCAGCAGCTTTATAGGGGGCAATGAGCAGTTCTTC	-	TRBV5-4	TRBJ2-1	few
CASRTGGLQNTEAFF	TGTGCCAGCAGAACCGGAGGGCTGCAGAACACTGAAGCTTTCTTT	-	TRBV11-1	TRBJ1-1	-
CASSWDSAGGTEAFF	TGTGCCAGCAGTTGGGACTCCGCGGGTGGCACTGAAGCTTTCTTT	-	TRBV28	TRBJ1-1	few